The sample holds one count of the clone carrying this T cell receptor beta chain. The antigen is not known. Trimming took 0 bases from V and 0 from J; bases not matched to a gene: 7. Germline CDR1 is SGHKS and CDR2 is YYEKEE (reference sequence). The CDR3 sequence is 18 residues long. These data come from a study of early stage breast cancer tumors. For the study at large: Most invasive tumors, about 75% of the 16, were ER+/PR+/HER2-. Study-level results: Most shared enriched TCRB sequences were commonly generated ones.

Assay used: immunoSEQ multiplex PCR; TCRdb lists only in-frame clones, some missing. The table records about 48,000 clones, around 83% of them present only once. The sequenced sample consisted of blood. The receptor was isolated from a person aged 45-60 years with breast cancer. J is TRBJ2-7 and V is TRBV5-5, with 12 positions matching TRBD2. Here the CDR3 reads CASSLAGLAGGSSYEQYF. CDR3 coding DNA: TGTGCCAGCAGCTTGGCCGGGCTAGCGGGAGGGAGCTCCTACGAGCAGTACTTC.